The clone carrying this TCR beta chain has just one count. This sample stems from a study of neoadjuvant anti-PD-1 for oral cavity cancer. The time point here: after neoadjuvant nivolumab, at surgical resection. This CDR3 has 15 amino acids. The germline gives CDR1 SGHRS, CDR2 YFSETQ. J gave up 1 base and V 1 base, and 2 bases lay outside the gene matches. Using immunoSEQ multiplex PCR, the repertoire was profiled, and TCRdb retains in-frame clones only, with some absent. The sample lists roughly 40,000 clones, 77% occurring once. The sample consisted of PBMCs, taken after nivolumab (anti-PD-1) treatment. This receptor was obtained from a person aged 40 to 85 with oral cavity squamous cell carcinoma. V is TRBV5-1 and J is TRBJ2-7, with TRBD1 matching over 10 bases. DNA of the CDR3: TGCGCCAGCAGCTTGTGGACAGGGGGGTCCTACGAGCAGTACTTC. Its translation is CASSLWTGGSYEQYF.